This T cell receptor (beta chain) stems from a study of identical twins. A universal primer binding site was introduced by template switching. The final cDNA contained unique molecular identifiers. From the 5' RACE reads, TCRdb called clonotypes with MiXCR, one entry per CDR3 protein. The sample contains under 900,000 distinct CDR3 sequences, around an eighth of which appear only once. Germline CDR1 MNHEY, CDR2 SVGAGI. Trimming left V 2 bases short and J 8 bases short, with 19 bases between. The CDR3 runs 16 residues. These same data were also listed under a study on yellow fever vaccine responses in identical twins.

Sequences were obtained from PBMCs. The V call is TRBV6-5, the J call TRBJ2-1; D is uncertain. This TCR derives from a woman between 18 and 29 years old in good health. In DNA, the CDR3 is TGTGCCAGCAGTTACACCTCGAGCATCCCCTCGGATGAGCAGTTCTTC. As protein: CASSYTSSIPSDEQFF.